The clone carrying this T cell receptor (beta chain) has a single count. Its antigen is currently unknown. This entry comes from a study of T cell responses to AZD1222 COVID-19 vaccine. Overall study findings and caveats: Only 6 or 7 AZD1222 recipients tested seropositive at baseline. Epitopes outside B.1.351 and B.1.1.7 mutated regions reportedly drew nearly half of spike TCRs. Donors, mostly white British, included more females; clonal diversity was possibly underestimated. After two AZD1222 doses, spike-specific TCR breadth and depth rose versus day 0.

The assay was immunoSEQ multiplex PCR, and TCRdb's table has in-frame clones only and misses some. The sample consists of 100,000 to 150,000 clones, less than 95% of them appearing once. Trimming cost V 6 bases and J 15 bases, with 18 bases left between them. The CDR3 totals 11 residues. Germline V gives CDR1 DFQATT, CDR2 SNEGSKA (reference sequence). This TCR was recovered from an adult in good health. The chain couples TRBV20-1 to TRBJ2-1, with D perhaps TRBD2 (6 bases). This sample comprised peripheral blood, obtained on day 0 of MenACWY control vaccination. The CDR3 DNA reads TGCAGTGCAAACCGGGACTTCCTCTGGTTCTTC. Residues: CSANRDFLWFF.